These 32 T cell receptor beta chains originate from one sample sequenced in a study of T-cell memory formation after mild COVID-19. MiXCR was run by TCRdb on the 5' RACE reads, yielding one entry per CDR3 protein. Of roughly 600,000 distinct CDR3 sequences listed, roughly 18% are singletons. The specimen sequenced was PBMCs or a T cell subset sorted from them (not recorded which). These receptor sequences come from an adult woman who had mild COVID-19 (a few samples of this study predate the infection). Cell type and time point are not known.

This chain joins TRBV15 and TRBJ2-2; TRBD2 matches 12 bases. Germline lookup yields CDR1 LNHNV and CDR2 YYDKDF (reference sequence). V lost 1 base to trimming and J lost 9 bases; unmatched junction nucleotides: 9. There are 17 residues in the CDR3. The CDR3 bases are TGTGCCACCAGCAGAGTCAAGACTAGCGGGAGTACCAGGGAGCTGTTTTTT. Encoded protein: CATSRVKTSGSTRELFF.

This clonotype came up many times. The chain is built from TRBV6-5 and TRBJ2-2, with 14 bases that match TRBD2. The CDR3 sequence is 16 residues long. V was pared by 7 bases and J by 3 bases, with 4 bases of the junction left unmatched. The germline gives CDR1 MNHEY, CDR2 SVGAGI. CDR3 in amino acids: CASTRLAGGYTGELFF. In DNA, the CDR3 is TGTGCCAGCACTAGACTAGCGGGAGGGTACACCGGGGAGCTGTTTTTT.

The V call is TRBV6-5, the J call TRBJ2-7; TRBD2 is a possible D gene (6 bases). The CDR3 covers 14 residues. Germline V gene lookup returns CDR1 MNHEY and CDR2 SVGAGI. V gave up 7 bases and J gave up 1 base, with 14 bases separating them. CDR3 loop: CASTSGLASYEQYF. As DNA, the CDR3 is TGTGCCAGCACATCGGGACTGGCTTCCTACGAGCAGTACTTC.

This clonotype was detected a few times. The chain employs TRBV4-3 and TRBJ2-2; D is unresolved. The V and J ends lost 2 bases and 2 bases respectively, with 6 bases between them. CDR3 length: 14 amino acids. CDR1 is LGHNA, CDR2 YSLEER, per germline. DNA of the CDR3: TGCGCCAGCAGCCAATACGCAAACACCGGGGAGCTGTTTTTT. Its protein product is CASSQYANTGELFF.

This clonotype came up a few times. The V gene is TRBV2, the J gene TRBJ2-3, with TRBD1 matching over 8 bases. J gave up 1 base and V 7 bases, and 4 bases lay outside the gene matches. CDR3 size: 14 residues. Germline CDR1 is SNHLY and CDR2 is FYNNEI. In nucleotides, the CDR3 is TGTGCCAGCATCATGGACAGGGGCACAGATACGCAGTATTTT. This gives the protein CASIMDRGTDTQYF.

This clonotype has a handful of counts. The chain uses TRBV4-1 and TRBJ1-4, with D unclear. The CDR3 is 14 amino acids. With 7 bases removed from V and 5 bases from J, the gap between germline ends came to 14 bases. Germline V gene lookup returns CDR1 MGHRA and CDR2 YSYEKL. The CDR3 reads CASTKPGGNEKLFF. CDR3 sequence (DNA): TGCGCCAGCACAAAACCAGGAGGCAATGAAAAACTGTTTTTT.

This clonotype has at least ten counts. This chain links TRBV12-3 or TRBV12-4 with TRBJ2-3, with a possible D match to TRBD1 (6 bases). The CDR3 totals 14 residues. V lost 8 bases and J lost 2, with 14 bases in between. CDR3 amino acids: CASDFGQNTDTQYF. In DNA form, the CDR3 reads TGTGCCAGCGACTTTGGACAGAACACAGATACGCAGTATTTT.

This clonotype was seen more than once but under ten times. V usage is TRBV10-3 and J usage is TRBJ2-3; 14 nucleotides agree with TRBD2. V gave up 7 bases and J gave up 5 bases; unmatched junction bases: 5. The CDR3 sequence is 15 residues long. CDR1 and CDR2 (germline): ENHRY, SYGVKD. CDR3: CAIIRTSGGIDTQYF. The CDR3 nucleotides are TGTGCCATCATACGGACTAGCGGGGGGATAGATACGCAGTATTTT.

The chain employs TRBV20-1 and TRBJ2-1; 13 bases align to TRBD2. The V and J ends lost 6 bases and 7 bases, in that order; junction bases with no gene match: 9. The CDR3 has 15 amino acids. Germline loops: CDR1 DFQATT, CDR2 SNEGSKA (reference sequence). The CDR3 spells CSARSGLAGRNEQFF. CDR3 nucleotide sequence: TGCAGTGCCAGATCGGGACTAGCGGGAAGGAATGAGCAGTTCTTC.

This clonotype was observed a few times. The chain carries TRBV7-2 and TRBJ2-1; D may be TRBD2 (6 bases). V shed 1 base and J shed 8 bases, with 21 bases lying between them. The germline CDR1 and CDR2 sequences are SGHTA and FQGNSA. The CDR3 sequence is 17 residues long. This CDR3 is CASSLGPEGWPLDEQFF. CDR3 DNA: TGTGCCAGCAGCTTAGGCCCGGAGGGGTGGCCTCTAGATGAGCAGTTCTTC.

The V and J genes are TRBV6-6 and TRBJ2-1; D is tentatively TRBD1 or TRBD2 (5 bases each). V lost 1 base to trimming and J lost 5 bases, with 6 bases between them. There are 13 residues in the CDR3. Germline assignment: CDR1 MNHNY and CDR2 SVGAGI (reference sequence). The CDR3 sequence: CASSYLGDNEQFF. Here the CDR3 DNA reads TGTGCCAGCAGTTACTTGGGGGACAATGAGCAGTTCTTC.

This clonotype was observed a few times. This chain connects TRBV27 to TRBJ2-5, with TRBD1 matching 9 bases. J was trimmed by 5 bases and V by 6 bases; bases with no gene match: 10. Germline V gives CDR1 MNHEY, CDR2 SMNVEV (reference sequence). This CDR3 contains 15 residues. CDR3: CASRQGARGSETQYF. CDR3 DNA: TGTGCCAGCAGACAGGGGGCGAGGGGAAGCGAGACCCAGTACTTC.

The V gene is TRBV24-1, the J gene TRBJ1-2, with D unclear. This CDR3 is built from 12 residues. Germline V lookup: CDR1 KGHDR, CDR2 SFDVKD. The V and J ends lost 5 bases and 2 bases respectively, with 5 bases between them. CDR3 residues: CATSAGNYGYTF. In DNA, the CDR3 is TGTGCCACCAGTGCGGGGAACTATGGCTACACCTTC.

The rearrangement joins TRBV7-9 to TRBJ2-7; D unresolved. From germline, CDR1 is SEHNR and CDR2 FQNEAQ (reference sequence). This CDR3 spans 13 amino acids. V shed 3 bases and J shed 5 bases, with 11 bases lying between them. CDR3 loop: CASSFPPWNEQYF. The CDR3 coding sequence is TGTGCCAGCAGCTTCCCGCCCTGGAACGAGCAGTACTTC.

This clonotype was counted at least ten times. The CDR3 loop reads CAWSVLNSYNEQFF. The CDR3 region has the DNA TGTGCCTGGAGTGTACTCAACTCCTACAATGAGCAGTTCTTC. The V gene is TRBV30, the J gene TRBJ2-1; unclear D gene. The germline V gene encodes CDR1 GTSNPN and CDR2 SVGIG (reference sequence). Trimming left V 0 bases short and J 0 bases short, with 6 bases between. The CDR3 contains 14 residues.

This sequence joins TRBV12-3 or TRBV12-4 and TRBJ2-3; TRBD2 matches at 10 bases. J lost 3 bases, V lost 7 bases, and 16 bases had no gene match. The CDR3 is made up of 18 amino acids. The CDR3 DNA reads as TGTGCCAGCAAAAATGACAGAATAGCGGGGGGAAGAACAGATACGCAGTATTTT. This gives the protein CASKNDRIAGGRTDTQYF.

J is TRBJ2-1 and V is TRBV4-1; D possibly uses TRBD1 or TRBD2 (5 bases each). This CDR3 region has 15 residues. The germline CDR1 and CDR2 sequences are MGHRA and YSYEKL. V lost 4 bases and J lost 1, with 11 bases in between. The DNA of the CDR3 is TGCGCCAGCAGCCGAGGGGACGGTTCCTACAATGAGCAGTTCTTC. Its translation: CASSRGDGSYNEQFF.

The V gene is TRBV18, the J gene TRBJ1-2, with D possibly being TRBD1 (6 bases). The V end was cut by 7 bases, the J end by 2 bases, with 11 bases between. The CDR3 sequence is 13 residues long. The V gene's germline CDR1 is KGHSH and CDR2 LQKENI. CDR3 nucleotides: TGTGCCAGCTACCGGACAGACAACTATGGCTACACCTTC. Translating gives CASYRTDNYGYTF.

The chain combines TRBV7-7 with TRBJ2-7, with 11 bases aligning to TRBD2. V lost 5 bases to trimming and J lost 2 bases; unmatched junction nucleotides: 5. This CDR3 has 15 residues. The germline V gene has CDR1 SSHAT and CDR2 FNYEAQ (reference sequence). DNA of the CDR3: TGTGCCAGCAGCCCTGATAGCGGGGGGGCCTACGAGCAGTACTTC. It codes for CASSPDSGGAYEQYF. The full variable domain, rest sourced from reference TRBV7-7 and TRBJ2-7, is GAGVSQSPRYKVTKRGQDVTLRCDPISSHATLYWYQQALGQGPEFLTYFNYEAQPDKSGLPSDRFSAERPEGSISTLTIQRTEQRDSAMYRCASSPDSGGAYEQYFGPGTRLTVT.

This clonotype was seen a handful of times. The genes are TRBV3-1 and TRBJ1-2; 7 bases fit TRBD1. The ends lost 6 bases at V and 4 bases at J; junction bases unmatched: 5. The CDR3 sequence is 13 residues long. CDR1 LGHDT and CDR2 YNNKEL come from the germline V gene (reference sequence). CDR3 region: CASSQGGPYGYTF. The CDR3 DNA reads TGTGCCAGCAGTCAGGGGGGGCCCTATGGCTACACCTTC.

The chain joins TRBV15 to TRBJ2-7; TRBD2 matches 10 bases. Germline values: CDR1 LNHNV, CDR2 YYDKDF (reference sequence). With 2 bases clipped from V and 2 bases from J, the junction kept 6 bases outside the gene matches. The CDR3 has 16 residues. This CDR3 reads CATSRSSSGSPYEQYF. In DNA, the CDR3 is TGTGCCACCAGCAGATCTTCTAGCGGGAGTCCCTACGAGCAGTACTTC.

The chain recombines TRBV19 with TRBJ2-2; D could derive from TRBD1 or TRBD2 (6 bases each). The CDR3 is 15 residues long. Trimming pared 7 bases from V and 5 bases from J, leaving 17 bases between. Germline values: CDR1 LNHDA, CDR2 SQIVND (reference sequence). The CDR3 bases are TGTGCCAGTATCAGAGGGGGGCCATTTACCGGGGAGCTGTTTTTT. Its protein is CASIRGGPFTGELFF.

This clonotype was seen more than once but under ten times. V usage is TRBV20-1 and J usage is TRBJ2-2, with D unresolved. V shed 0 bases and J shed 0 bases, with 8 bases lying between them. CDR1 is DFQATT and CDR2 is SNEGSKA in the germline V gene (reference sequence). The CDR3 extends over 15 amino acids. In DNA, the CDR3 is TGCAGTGCTAGAGACGGCCCTGCGAACACCGGGGAGCTGTTTTTT. The encoded protein is CSARDGPANTGELFF.

This clonotype has only a few counts. V usage is TRBV7-9 and J usage is TRBJ2-2, with 11 bases fitting TRBD1. Looked up from germline, CDR1 is SEHNR and CDR2 is FQNEAQ (reference sequence). After removal of 3 bases from V and 5 bases from J, the junction contained 5 bases not matched to a gene. The CDR3 runs 16 residues. The CDR3: CASSFTGTGGTGELFF. In DNA, the CDR3 is TGTGCCAGCAGCTTCACCGGGACAGGGGGAACCGGGGAGCTGTTTTTT.

This clonotype was counted many times. The gene calls are TRBV20-1 and TRBJ2-1; 13 bases are shared with TRBD2. The CDR3 totals 15 residues. CDR1 is DFQATT and CDR2 is SNEGSKA in the germline V gene (reference sequence). V lost 0 bases and J lost 6; bases outside the gene matches: 2. In DNA form, the CDR3 reads TGCAGTGCTAGAGATGGGACTAGCGGGACCAATGAGCAGTTCTTC. Its protein product is CSARDGTSGTNEQFF.

The chain joins TRBV7-3 to TRBJ2-3; TRBD2 matches 13 bases. The CDR3 extends over 17 amino acids. Germline CDR1 reads SGHTA; CDR2 reads FQGTGA. The J segment lost 0 bases and the V segment lost 7 bases, leaving 7 bases of the junction unmatched. This CDR3 is CASNPGLAGPSTDTQYF. The CDR3 DNA sequence: TGTGCCAGCAACCCGGGACTAGCGGGACCTAGCACAGATACGCAGTATTTT.

In this sample, this clonotype turned up a few times. The chain carries TRBV25-1 and TRBJ2-3; the D gene is possibly TRBD2 (5 bases). The CDR3 spans 13 residues. Germline lookup yields CDR1 MGHDK and CDR2 SYGVNS. V gave up 6 bases and J gave up 5 bases, with 12 bases separating them. The CDR3: CASRAERRDTQYF. The CDR3 nucleotides read TGTGCCAGCAGGGCGGAGCGGAGAGATACGCAGTATTTT.

Only a few counts were recorded for this clonotype. J is TRBJ2-4 and V is TRBV20-1, with D possibly called TRBD1 or TRBD2 (6 bases each). Germline V gene sequence: CDR1 DFQATT, CDR2 SNEGSKA (reference sequence). The CDR3 sequence is 16 residues long. V was shortened by 6 bases and J by 3 bases, with 21 bases between the two germline ends. The DNA of the CDR3 is TGCAGTGCCTATTCAGGAGGGGGGAAGAACAAAAACATTCAGTACTTC. Amino acids: CSAYSGGGKNKNIQYF.

There are many counts of this clonotype. The rearrangement joins TRBV5-1 to TRBJ2-1, with D perhaps matching TRBD2 (6 bases). Looked up from germline, CDR1 is SGHRS and CDR2 is YFSETQ. V was cut by 0 bases and J by 8 bases, with 15 bases left in between. The CDR3 totals 15 residues. The CDR3 sequence: CASSLVLANDDEQFF. The CDR3 DNA sequence: TGCGCCAGCAGCTTGGTACTAGCAAACGACGATGAGCAGTTCTTC. Full variable domain (missing parts from reference TRBV5-1 and TRBJ2-1): KAGVTQTPRYLIKTRGQQVTLSCSPISGHRSVSWYQQTPGQGLQFLFEYFSETQRNKGNFPGRFSGRQFSNSRSEMNVSTLELGDSALYLCASSLVLANDDEQFFGPGTRLTVL.

The rearrangement uses TRBV4-1 and TRBJ2-3; weak D call: TRBD2 (7 bases). V gave up 4 bases and J gave up 0 bases, with 14 bases separating them. CDR3 size: 16 residues. CDR1 is MGHRA and CDR2 is YSYEKL in the germline V gene. The CDR3, as DNA: TGCGCCAGCAGCCTTAGGGAGGGGGTAAGCACAGATACGCAGTATTTT. Protein: CASSLREGVSTDTQYF.

CDR3 nucleotides: TGTGCCATCAGTGAACCGGAGGGGGTCAGGGGTACAGATACGCAGTATTTT. Encoded protein: CAISEPEGVRGTDTQYF. The V gene is TRBV10-3, the J gene TRBJ2-3; D may correspond to TRBD1 or TRBD2 (6 bases each). V lost 3 bases, J lost 3 bases, and 19 bases lay in between. CDR3 size: 17 residues. Germline V gene lookup returns CDR1 ENHRY and CDR2 SYGVKD.

CDR3 DNA: TGTGCCAGCAGCTTGATCAGGGCCACTGAAGCTTTCTTT. Protein: CASSLIRATEAFF. The genes are TRBV5-5 and TRBJ1-1; a weak D match, TRBD1 (5 bases). The ends were cut back, 1 base at V and 4 bases at J, with 8 bases in the middle. The CDR3 contains 13 residues. Per germline, CDR1 SGHKS and CDR2 YYEKEE (reference sequence).